Listed below are T cell receptor beta chains from one sample, sequenced in a study of shared clonotypes between healthy human individuals. Profiled with immunoSEQ multiplex PCR; TCRdb holds only in-frame clones, not every one. The sample has about 710,000 clones, 72% seen once; the top ten hold 1.8%. Sequencing used memory CD4+ T cells sorted from blood. These receptors all stem from a woman aged 30 to 39 in good health. CDR3s include the opening cysteine and the closing phenylalanine or tryptophan. A D gene is named only where the DNA matches it firmly. Rows give clone size only sometimes, using once, few, many, or a class for an expanded clone.

D | J | V | size | CDR3 | DNA
TRBD1 | TRBJ2-5 | TRBV30 | NA | CAWTPGGSSTQETQYF | TGTGCCTGGACTCCAGGGGGCTCGAGTACACAAGAGACCCAGTACTTC
TRBD1 | TRBJ1-1 | TRBV6-1 | NA | CASRGQGLTEAFF | TGTGCCAGCAGGGGACAGGGGTTGACTGAAGCTTTCTTT
NA | TRBJ1-5 | TRBV6-6 | NA | CASSTPAFNQPQHF | TGTGCCAGCAGTACCCCCGCGTTCAATCAGCCCCAGCATTTT
NA | TRBJ1-1 | TRBV6-1 | NA | CASSDGGWDTEAFF | TGTGCCAGCAGTGATGGAGGTTGGGACACTGAAGCTTTCTTT
TRBD2 | TRBJ2-7 | TRBV5-1 | NA | CASSRSGGGNEQYF | TGCGCCAGCAGCCGAAGCGGGGGCGGTAACGAGCAGTACTTC
NA | TRBJ2-3 | TRBV2 | NA | CAAERGTLADTQYF | TGTGCCGCCGAAAGGGGGACCCTGGCAGATACGCAGTATTTT
TRBD1 | TRBJ1-5 | TRBV7-9 | few | CASSDQGTVSNQPQHF | TGTGCCAGCAGCGACCAAGGGACAGTTAGCAATCAGCCCCAGCATTTT
TRBD1 | TRBJ1-2 | TRBV28 | many | CASLQGGNYGYTF | TGTGCCAGCCTGCAGGGGGGGAACTATGGCTACACCTTC
NA | TRBJ1-5 | TRBV6-1 | few | CASSGTGRQPQHF | TGTGCCAGCAGTGGAACAGGGCGCCAGCCCCAGCATTTT
TRBD1 | TRBJ2-3 | TRBV10-3 | NA | CAITDRESYNTQYF | TGTGCCATCACCGACAGGGAATCTTATAATACGCAGTATTTT
NA | TRBJ2-3 | TRBV18 | NA | CASSPTFGLLDTQYF | TGTGCCAGCTCACCAACATTCGGACTACTGGATACGCAGTATTTT
NA | TRBJ2-7 | TRBV28 | NA | CASMGLSYEQYF | TGTGCCAGCATGGGGCTCTCCTACGAGCAGTACTTC
TRBD2 | TRBJ2-7 | TRBV6-1 | NA | CASSGSASGSYEQYF | TGTGCCAGCAGTGGCTCGGCTAGCGGGAGCTACGAGCAGTACTTC
TRBD2 | TRBJ2-7 | TRBV30 | NA | CAWRPTSGRPYEQYF | TGTGCCTGGAGGCCCACTAGCGGGAGGCCCTACGAGCAGTACTTC
NA | TRBJ1-4 | TRBV19 | NA | CASSSGHTLSEKLFF | TGTGCCAGTAGTAGTGGTCACACTCTTAGCGAAAAACTGTTTTTT
NA | TRBJ1-1 | TRBV11-2 | NA | CASSPRGGLNTEAFF | TGTGCCAGCAGCCCCCGCGGGGGATTGAACACTGAAGCTTTCTTT
NA | TRBJ1-4 | TRBV21-1 | NA | CASSPRTSEKLFF | TGTGCCAGCAGCCCCCGGACGTCAGAGAAACTGTTTTTT
TRBD2 | TRBJ2-1 | TRBV19 | NA | CASSSMTSTSYNEQFF | TGTGCCAGTAGTTCCATGACTAGCACTTCCTACAATGAGCAGTTCTTC
NA | TRBJ2-3 | TRBV28 | NA | CASSLSGDYTDTQYF | TGTGCCAGCAGTTTATCTGGTGATTACACAGATACGCAGTATTTT
NA | TRBJ2-5 | TRBV2 | NA | CASNMGRETQYF | TGTGCCAGCAATATGGGGAGGGAGACCCAGTACTTC
TRBD2 | TRBJ2-7 | TRBV4-1 | NA | CASSHRTSGPTTYEQYF | TGCGCCAGCAGCCACCGGACTAGCGGGCCGACCACCTACGAGCAGTACTTC
NA | TRBJ2-3 | TRBV7-9 | NA | CASSLGETDTQYF | TGTGCCAGCAGCCTTGGGGAAACAGATACGCAGTATTTT
NA | TRBJ2-1 | TRBV2 | NA | CASSVEGIGNEQFF | TGTGCCAGCAGTGTGGAGGGGATAGGCAATGAGCAGTTCTTC
NA | TRBJ2-5 | TRBV4-1 | NA | CASSQDQASGLVETQYF | TGCGCCAGCAGCCAAGATCAGGCTTCGGGTTTAGTGGAGACCCAGTACTTC
NA | TRBJ2-1 | TRBV29-1 | NA | CSVGVPRNEQFF | TGCAGCGTTGGAGTGCCTCGCAATGAGCAGTTCTTC
NA | TRBJ1-5 | TRBV9 | NA | CASSVGPNQPQHF | TGTGCCAGCAGCGTTGGGCCCAATCAGCCCCAGCATTTT
NA | TRBJ1-1 | TRBV23-1 | NA | CASSQADVNHDAFF | TGCGCCAGCAGTCAAGCCGATGTGAACCATGATGCTTTCTTT
TRBD2 | TRBJ2-1 | TRBV27 | NA | CASRSGRTYWEQFF | TGTGCCAGTCGTAGCGGGAGAACGTATTGGGAGCAGTTCTTC
NA | TRBJ2-6 | TRBV29-1 | NA | CSAGGVVSGANVLTF | TGCAGCGCTGGTGGTGTGGTCTCTGGGGCCAACGTCCTGACTTTC
NA | TRBJ2-5 | TRBV7-3 | NA | CASSFAAQETQYF | TGTGCCAGCAGCTTCGCGGCCCAAGAGACCCAGTACTTC
TRBD2 | TRBJ2-1 | TRBV14 | NA | CASAGRGAGEQFF | TGTGCCAGCGCAGGGCGGGGGGCGGGTGAGCAGTTCTTC
NA | TRBJ2-7 | TRBV27 | NA | CASSSRVPPYEQYF | TGTGCCAGCAGTTCCCGGGTCCCACCCTACGAGCAGTACTTC
TRBD1 | TRBJ2-1 | TRBV28 | NA | CASRKPGQGFEQFF | TGTGCCAGCAGAAAACCGGGACAGGGTTTTGAGCAGTTCTTC
NA | TRBJ2-7 | TRBV6-1 | NA | CASSERAPYEQYF | TGTGCCAGCAGTGAACGGGCCCCCTACGAGCAGTACTTC
NA | TRBJ2-1 | TRBV12-5 | NA | CASHPGLAYNEQFF | TGTGCTAGTCACCCGGGATTAGCCTACAATGAGCAGTTCTTC
TRBD1 | TRBJ2-7 | TRBV2 | NA | CASRRTGVSEQYF | TGTGCCAGCCGAAGGACAGGGGTTAGTGAGCAGTACTTC
NA | TRBJ2-3 | TRBV5-1 | NA | CASSLGALTDTQYF | TGCGCCAGCAGCTTGGGGGCCTTAACAGATACGCAGTATTTT
NA | TRBJ1-5 | TRBV2 | NA | CASSERSVNQPQHF | TGTGCCAGCAGTGAAAGGAGCGTCAATCAGCCCCAGCATTTT
TRBD2 | TRBJ2-5 | TRBV27 | NA | CASRPPGLAGSETQYF | TGTGCCAGCAGACCGCCCGGGCTAGCGGGATCGGAGACCCAGTACTTC
NA | TRBJ2-7 | TRBV10-3 | NA | CAISESPQTPAVQYF | TGTGCCATCAGTGAATCCCCTCAAACTCCGGCGGTGCAGTACTTC
NA | TRBJ1-2 | TRBV28 | NA | CASSRWNYGYTF | TGTGCCAGCAGTAGATGGAACTATGGCTACACCTTC
TRBD2 | TRBJ2-7 | TRBV6-6 | NA | CAAGGTNSYEQYF | TGTGCCGCCGGGGGGACGAACTCCTACGAGCAGTACTTC
NA | TRBJ2-2 | TRBV28 | many | CASSLPLVPGELFF | TGTGCCAGCAGTCTCCCCCTAGTACCCGGGGAGCTGTTTTTT
NA | TRBJ2-5 | TRBV18 | NA | CASSPPALFGETQYF | TGTGCCAGCTCACCACCGGCTTTATTTGGAGAGACCCAGTACTTC
NA | TRBJ2-5 | TRBV2 | NA | CASSGGNKETQYF | TGTGCCAGCAGCGGCGGAAACAAAGAGACCCAGTACTTC
NA | TRBJ1-4 | TRBV6-1 | NA | CASGPIQNEKLFF | TGTGCCAGCGGACCCATACAAAATGAAAAACTGTTTTTT
NA | TRBJ1-4 | TRBV5-1 | NA | CASSLSRQTTNEKLFF | TGCGCCAGCAGCTTGAGCCGACAGACGACTAATGAAAAACTGTTTTTT
TRBD2 | TRBJ2-1 | TRBV4-1 | once | CASSQDPGSSGYYNEQFF | TGCGCCAGCAGCCAAGATCCCGGGAGTAGCGGGTATTACAATGAGCAGTTCTTC
NA | TRBJ1-2 | TRBV6-5 | NA | CASSSQRTGYGYTF | TGTGCCAGCAGTTCCCAGCGGACGGGCTATGGCTACACCTTC
NA | TRBJ1-5 | TRBV6-1 | few | CASSPGLNQPQHF | TGTGCCAGCAGTCCGGGCCTAAATCAGCCCCAGCATTTT
TRBD1 | TRBJ1-2 | TRBV7-2 | NA | CASSIAPDRVDGYTF | TGTGCCAGCAGCATCGCGCCGGACAGGGTTGATGGCTACACCTTC
NA | TRBJ1-1 | TRBV27 | NA | CASSLRPAGTGNTEAFF | TGTGCCAGCAGTTTAAGGCCCGCGGGAACCGGAAACACTGAAGCTTTCTTT
NA | TRBJ1-5 | TRBV4-2 | many | CASGTGPNQPQHF | TGTGCCAGCGGAACAGGTCCCAATCAGCCCCAGCATTTT
NA | TRBJ2-1 | TRBV27 | NA | CASSSPEWAYNEQFF | TGTGCCAGCAGTTCCCCAGAGTGGGCCTACAATGAGCAGTTCTTC
NA | TRBJ2-2 | TRBV7-9 | NA | CASSSDQAGELFF | TGTGCCAGCAGCTCCGATCAAGCCGGGGAGCTGTTTTTT